These T cell receptor beta chains were read from a single sample in a study of human T cells and chemical hapten exposure. TCRdb itself ran the RACE reads through MiXCR, one entry per CDR3 protein. The sample carries 85,000 to 95,000 distinct CDR3 sequences, roughly 9.6% recorded once. Specimen: whole blood, collected in connection with sensitization to the hapten diphenylcyclopropenone (DPC). The receptors originated from a man in his forties with alopecia areata. Some clones in this sample may be carry-over from other donors' samples. Each CDR3 is given with its conserved first and last residue. The D gene is left open where the match is weak. Part of the rows lack a size; the others show once, few, many or a class for expanded clones.

TRBV12-3/TRBV12-4	NA	TRBJ2-2	few	16	CASSLRSGSIAGELFF	TGTGCCAGCAGTTTGAGGAGCGGGTCGATTGCCGGGGAGCTGTTTTTT
TRBV24-1	TRBD2	TRBJ2-1	few	18	CATSGGLAGRFSYNEQFF	TGTGCCACCAGTGGAGGTCTAGCGGGGAGATTCTCCTACAATGAGCAGTTCTTC
TRBV18	NA	TRBJ1-2	few	15	CASSPREEGSEGYTF	TGTGCCAGCTCACCCCGGGAGGAAGGATCGGAAGGCTACACCTTC
TRBV7-2	TRBD1	TRBJ1-1	few	15	CASSSDRTGGWEAFF	TGTGCCAGCAGCTCCGACAGGACAGGGGGCTGGGAGGCTTTCTTT
TRBV11-3	NA	TRBJ2-4	few	10	CASSRNIQYF	TGTGCCAGCAGCAGGAACATTCAGTACTTC
TRBV7-9	NA	TRBJ2-1	many	12	CASRGPYNEQFF	TGTGCCAGCAGGGGCCCGTACAATGAGCAGTTCTTC
TRBV29-1	NA	TRBJ1-5	many	13	CSVEGGPGQPQHF	TGCAGCGTTGAGGGGGGGCCCGGTCAGCCCCAGCATTTT
TRBV5-5	NA	TRBJ2-3	many	13	CASSSTGTDTQYF	TGTGCCAGCAGCTCGACGGGCACAGATACGCAGTATTTT
TRBV6-5	NA	TRBJ2-1	many	16	CASSYGWVASYNEQFF	TGTGCCAGCAGTTACGGGTGGGTAGCGTCCTACAATGAGCAGTTCTTC
TRBV6-6	NA	TRBJ2-3	few	15	CASCRGTGGTDTQYF	TGTGCCAGCTGTCGGGGGACGGGTGGAACAGATACGCAGTATTTT
TRBV11-2	TRBD2	TRBJ2-1	NA	13	CASSSEAGGNYRF	TGTGCCAGCAGCTCAGAAGCGGGAGGAAATTATCGCTTC
TRBV20-1	TRBD2	TRBJ2-3	few	16	CSARNLPGLGADTQYF	TGCAGTGCTAGGAATTTGCCAGGACTAGGAGCAGATACGCAGTATTTT
TRBV6-2/TRBV6-3	TRBD1	TRBJ1-5	many	15	CASSYDRGLFEPQHF	TGTGCCAGCAGTTACGACAGGGGGCTGTTTGAGCCCCAGCATTTT
TRBV9	NA	TRBJ1-1	NA	17	CASSSRGPGAPNTEAFF	TGTGCCAGCAGCTCTCGCGGGCCAGGGGCCCCCAACACTGAAGCTTTCTTT
TRBV20-1	TRBD2	TRBJ2-1	NA	15	CSARGLAGGGGEQFF	TGCAGTGCTAGGGGACTAGCTGGAGGGGGTGGTGAGCAGTTCTTC
TRBV28	NA	TRBJ1-5	few	12	CASSSRGQPQHF	TGTGCCAGCAGTTCTCGAGGCCAGCCCCAGCATTTT
TRBV5-6	NA	TRBJ1-1	NA	13	CASSLIGDTEAFF	TGTGCCAGCAGCTTGATTGGGGACACTGAAGCTTTCTTT
TRBV4-2	NA	TRBJ1-5	few	17	CASSQVPLILSNQPQHF	TGTGCCAGCAGCCAAGTTCCCTTGATTTTGAGCAATCAGCCCCAGCATTTT
TRBV6-5	NA	TRBJ2-5	NA	15	CASSISLALQETQYF	TGTGCCAGCAGTATTTCTCTAGCGCTCCAAGAGACCCAGTACTTC
TRBV27	TRBD1	TRBJ1-2	few	16	CASSLSPPTGLYGYTF	TGTGCCAGCAGTTTATCACCCCCGACAGGGCTATATGGCTACACCTTC
TRBV18	TRBD2	TRBJ2-7	many	16	CASSPRVAGDGYEQYF	TGTGCCAGCTCACCACGAGTAGCGGGAGATGGGTACGAGCAGTACTTC
TRBV20-1	NA	TRBJ1-6	NA	13	CSALRDGNSPLHF	TGCAGTGCTCTTCGGGACGGGAATTCACCCCTCCACTTT
TRBV7-2	TRBD2	TRBJ2-1	NA	14	CASSLYLAVYEQFF	TGTGCCAGCAGCTTATATCTAGCGGTCTATGAGCAGTTCTTC
TRBV20-1	NA	TRBJ1-1	NA	13	CSAEGPSPYEAFF	TGCAGTGCTGAGGGCCCTAGCCCGTATGAAGCTTTCTTT
TRBV9	NA	TRBJ1-3	NA	16	CASSPVGRASGNTIYF	TGTGCCAGCAGCCCCGTCGGGAGAGCCTCTGGAAACACCATATATTTT
TRBV11-2	NA	TRBJ2-5	NA	15	CASSLDSSVQETQYF	TGTGCCAGCAGCTTAGACTCTAGCGTCCAAGAGACCCAGTACTTC